A selection of T cell receptor beta chains follows, all from one sample in a study of graft-versus-host responses after intestinal transplantation. Repertoires were generated with immunoSEQ multiplex PCR, while TCRdb's copy carries only in-frame clones and drops some. This table has 13,000 to 15,000 clones, around 74% appearing once. This sample comprised ileum tissue, obtained 16 days after intestinal transplant. These receptors all come from a human patient who received an intestinal transplant, so some T cells may come from the graft donor. Each CDR3 is given with its conserved first and last residue. A D gene is named only where the DNA matches it firmly. Only some rows state a clone size, as once, few, many or a class for expanded clones.

>TRBV10-1|TRBD1|-|TRBJ2-3
CASSRGQGKNTQYF
TGCGCCAGCAGTAGGGGACAGGGGAAAAATACGCAGTATTTT
>TRBV28|-|-|TRBJ1-6
CASSLVGASNSPLHF
TGTGCCAGCAGTTTGGTAGGGGCCAGCAATTCACCCCTCCACTTT
>TRBV2|TRBD1|-|TRBJ1-4
CASSTYRGEKLFF
TGTGCCAGCAGCACTTACAGGGGAGAGAAACTGTTTTTT
>TRBV5-1|TRBD1|-|TRBJ1-1
CASRPGQGNTEAFF
TGCGCCAGCAGGCCGGGACAGGGGAACACTGAAGCTTTCTTT
>TRBV5-1|-|-|TRBJ2-1
CASSLYNEQFF
TGCGCCAGCAGCCTGTATAATGAGCAGTTCTTC
>TRBV6-5|-|-|TRBJ1-1
CASGPFGNTEAFF
TGTGCCAGCGGGCCATTCGGGAACACTGAAGCTTTCTTT
>TRBV7-3|TRBD1|-|TRBJ2-5
CASPPGQGRETQYF
TGTGCCAGCCCTCCCGGACAGGGACGGGAGACCCAGTACTTC
>TRBV6-6|TRBD1|-|TRBJ1-5
CASSTPRTGTNQPQHF
TGTGCCAGCAGTACTCCTCGGACAGGAACGAATCAGCCCCAGCATTTT
>TRBV4-2|-|-|TRBJ2-2
CASSQASEGAESGELFF
TGTGCCAGCAGCCAAGCTTCGGAAGGAGCTGAATCCGGGGAGCTGTTTTTT
>TRBV27|TRBD1|-|TRBJ1-5
CASSPGQGSQPQHF
TGTGCCAGCAGCCCGGGACAGGGAAGCCAGCCCCAGCATTTT
>TRBV5-1|TRBD2|-|TRBJ2-1
CASSLVLAGESRNINQDNEQFF
TGCGCCAGCAGCTTGGTTCTAGCGGGAGAAAGCCGAAATATCAATCAAGACAATGAGCAGTTCTTC
>TRBV29-1|-|-|TRBJ2-7
CSVDTGLRLEQYF
TGCAGCGTTGATACGGGCCTGCGACTAGAGCAGTACTTC
>TRBV4-1|-|medium-sized|TRBJ2-7
CASSQVNSATYEQYF
TGCGCCAGCAGCCAAGTAAATAGCGCAACCTACGAGCAGTACTTC
>TRBV5-1|-|-|TRBJ1-1
CASTEGGENTEAFF
TGCGCCAGCACCGAGGGGGGGGAGAACACTGAAGCTTTCTTT
>TRBV5-1|TRBD2|once|TRBJ2-5
CASSFYPLWDGGGETQYF
TGCGCCAGCAGCTTTTATCCCCTTTGGGACGGCGGGGGAGAGACCCAGTACTTC
>TRBV6-1|-|-|TRBJ2-7
CASSASRGSLYYEQYF
TGTGCCAGCAGTGCCTCGAGAGGGTCCCTCTACTACGAGCAGTACTTC
>TRBV1|-|few|TRBJ1-4
CTSSQGQGEKLFF
TGCACCAGCAGCCAAGGACAGGGTGAAAAACTGTTTTTT
>TRBV5-4|TRBD2|few|TRBJ2-7
CATRTGLTSGGSYEQYF
TGTGCCACACGCACCGGTCTAACTAGCGGGGGCTCCTACGAGCAGTACTTC
>TRBV18|TRBD2|-|TRBJ2-1
CASSPELAGVNEQFF
TGTGCCAGCTCACCGGAACTAGCGGGGGTCAATGAGCAGTTCTTC
>TRBV11-2|-|-|TRBJ2-2
CASSFVGGYTGELFF
TGTGCCAGCAGCTTCGTTGGGGGGTACACCGGGGAGCTGTTTTTT
>TRBV6-6|-|-|TRBJ1-6
CASRDDSSYNSPLHF
TGTGCCAGCAGGGACGACAGCTCCTATAATTCACCCCTCCACTTT
>TRBV11-2|TRBD2|few|TRBJ2-3
CASSFAWSGGTDTQYF
TGTGCCAGCAGCTTCGCATGGAGCGGGGGCACAGATACGCAGTATTTT
>TRBV29-1|TRBD2|-|TRBJ2-7
CSVFSGRAYEQYF
TGCAGCGTTTTTAGCGGGAGGGCGTACGAGCAGTACTTC
>TRBV25-1|-|-|TRBJ2-3
CASSEGAGVTDTQYF
TGTGCCAGCAGTGAGGGGGCGGGGGTTACAGATACGCAGTATTTT